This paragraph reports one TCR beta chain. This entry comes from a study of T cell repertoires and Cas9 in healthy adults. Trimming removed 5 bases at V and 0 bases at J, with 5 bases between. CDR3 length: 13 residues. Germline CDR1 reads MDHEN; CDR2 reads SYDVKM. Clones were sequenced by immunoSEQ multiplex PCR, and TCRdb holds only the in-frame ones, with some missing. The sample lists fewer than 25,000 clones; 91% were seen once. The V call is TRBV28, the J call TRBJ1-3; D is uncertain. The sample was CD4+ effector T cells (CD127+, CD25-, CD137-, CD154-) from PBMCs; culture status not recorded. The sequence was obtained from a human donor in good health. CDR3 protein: CASSRGSGNTIYF. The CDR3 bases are TGTGCCAGCAGTCGGGGCTCTGGAAACACCATATATTTT.